This T cell receptor (beta chain) appears in the sequencing data of a study of T cells in localized non-small cell lung cancer. The length of the CDR3 is 14 residues. The V gene's germline CDR1 is LNHDA and CDR2 SQIVND (reference sequence). The J segment lost 7 bases and the V segment lost 7 bases, leaving 10 bases of the junction unmatched. Sequencing was performed with immunoSEQ multiplex PCR; in TCRdb, only in-frame clones are kept and a portion is missing. This sample has around 53,000 clones, with over 60% found just once. The study, taken as a whole, reports: Investigators sequenced only a single tumor region, leaving heterogeneity possible. There were a median 57 of the top 100 tumor clones appearing in adjacent lung. Elevated blood T cell density was associated with longer overall survival. Peak T cell clonality was found in uninvolved adjacent lung, exceeding tumor.

This clone has only one observation. Its antigen is still unknown. This TCR derives from a woman aged 40-75 years with stage II lung adenocarcinoma. The material sequenced was PBMCs, taken before any cancer treatment. This chain links TRBV19 with TRBJ1-1, with TRBD1 identical over 9 bases. DNA for the CDR3: TGTGCCAGTACCCGGGACAGGGACCCCCTTGAAGCTTTCTTT. This sequence encodes CASTRDRDPLEAFF.